A single sample gave rise to the 3 T cell receptor beta chains below, sequenced in a study of blood T cell repertoires in COVID-19. Assay used: immunoSEQ multiplex PCR; TCRdb lists only in-frame clones, some missing. Among around 40,000 clones, roughly 85% were seen once, and the ten largest hold roughly 9.7%. Sequencing was done on a sample of peripheral blood. All receptors derive from a human donor in a cohort sampled during active COVID-19.

This chain uses TRBV28 with TRBJ2-7, with D maybe TRBD1 (6 bases). The V gene lost 6 bases and the J gene lost 2 bases, with 14 bases spanning the gap. CDR1 and CDR2 from the germline V gene are MDHEN and SYDVKM. CDR3 length equals 14 residues. This CDR3 is CASRLQGIPYEQYF. The CDR3 DNA is TGTGCCAGCAGACTACAGGGTATCCCCTACGAGCAGTACTTC. Supplemented by reference TRBV28 and TRBJ2-7, the full variable domain reads DVKVTQSSRYLVKRTGEKVFLECVQDMDHENMFWYRQDPGLGLRLIYFSYDVKMKEKGDIPEGYSVSREKKERFSLILESASTNQTSMYLCASRLQGIPYEQYFGPGTRLTVT.

The chain is built from TRBV30 and TRBJ2-3; D not certain. CDR3 length equals 12 residues. The V gene lost 2 bases and the J gene lost 7 bases, with 10 bases spanning the gap. Per the germline V gene, CDR1 is GTSNPN and CDR2 is SVGIG (reference sequence). The CDR3 region is CAWSYNRNTQYF. CDR3 bases: TGTGCCTGGAGTTATAACAGAAATACGCAGTATTTT.

The chain employs TRBV2 and TRBJ1-3; no reliable D call. There are 14 residues in the CDR3. The germline gives CDR1 SNHLY, CDR2 FYNNEI. With 10 bases removed from V and 0 bases from J, the gap between germline ends came to 13 bases. In DNA form, the CDR3 reads TGTGCCACCCTTCCGGTTGTCTCTGGAAACACCATATATTTT. Protein sequence: CATLPVVSGNTIYF.